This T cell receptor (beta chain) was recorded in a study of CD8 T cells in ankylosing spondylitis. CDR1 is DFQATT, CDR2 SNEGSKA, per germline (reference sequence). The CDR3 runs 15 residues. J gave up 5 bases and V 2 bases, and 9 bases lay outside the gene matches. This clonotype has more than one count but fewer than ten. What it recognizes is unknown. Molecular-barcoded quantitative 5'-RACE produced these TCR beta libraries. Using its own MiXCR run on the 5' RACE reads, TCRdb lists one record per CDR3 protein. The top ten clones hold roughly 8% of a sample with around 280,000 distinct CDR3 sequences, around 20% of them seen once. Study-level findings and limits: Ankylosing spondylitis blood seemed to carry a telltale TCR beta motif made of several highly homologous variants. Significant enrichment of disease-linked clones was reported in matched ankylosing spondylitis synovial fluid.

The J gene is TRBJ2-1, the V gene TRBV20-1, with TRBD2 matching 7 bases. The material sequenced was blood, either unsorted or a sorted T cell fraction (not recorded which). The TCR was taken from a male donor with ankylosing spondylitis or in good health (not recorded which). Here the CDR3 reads CSARNTAGVNNEQFF. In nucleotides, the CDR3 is TGCAGTGCTAGAAATACGGCGGGGGTTAACAATGAGCAGTTCTTC.